These T cell receptor beta chains were read from a single sample in a study of regulatory T cells in long-lasting Graves disease. TCRdb reprocessed the multiplex PCR reads with MiXCR, giving one entry per CDR3 protein. The table records about 460,000 distinct CDR3 sequences, 22% of them present only once. The sequencing here drew on peripheral blood mononuclear cells (PBMCs), taken when the disease was refractory, from a patient treated with antithyroid drugs. The receptors shown here come from a female donor with Graves disease. Each CDR3 is given with its conserved first and last residue. Each record gives: V gene, J gene, CDR3 protein.

v_call: TRBV14
j_call: TRBJ1-2
cdr3_aa: CASSQFDRLDSGYTF

v_call: TRBV12-5
j_call: TRBJ2-5
cdr3_aa: CASGPETQYF

v_call: TRBV6-1
j_call: TRBJ2-5
cdr3_aa: CASSGGQRETQYF

v_call: TRBV5-1
j_call: TRBJ2-7
cdr3_aa: CASSFGAGYEQYF

v_call: TRBV28
j_call: TRBJ1-1
cdr3_aa: CASSFWPSEAFF

v_call: TRBV10-3
j_call: TRBJ2-1
cdr3_aa: CAISDIGRGNEQFF

v_call: TRBV19
j_call: TRBJ2-5
cdr3_aa: CAAGEAEVLETQYF

v_call: TRBV29-1
j_call: TRBJ2-7
cdr3_aa: CSVEGQSYEQYF

v_call: TRBV7-2
j_call: TRBJ2-1
cdr3_aa: CASSLGGNYNEQFF

v_call: TRBV6-4
j_call: TRBJ2-5
cdr3_aa: CASSQSGRAWETQYF

v_call: TRBV5-4
j_call: TRBJ1-2
cdr3_aa: CASSFTPNYGYTF

v_call: TRBV28
j_call: TRBJ1-4
cdr3_aa: CASGQLEKLFF

v_call: TRBV7-9
j_call: TRBJ1-5
cdr3_aa: CASSSPGSLRPQHF

v_call: TRBV6-2/TRBV6-3
j_call: TRBJ1-5
cdr3_aa: CASSYSLEAGTYQPQHF

v_call: TRBV28
j_call: TRBJ2-3
cdr3_aa: CASSSGTSGTDTQYF

v_call: TRBV12-3/TRBV12-4
j_call: TRBJ1-5
cdr3_aa: CASSPGRWSSQPQHF

v_call: TRBV6-1
j_call: TRBJ1-6
cdr3_aa: CASSPGQGQKASPLHF

v_call: TRBV5-1
j_call: TRBJ1-6
cdr3_aa: CASSLAGQDYGSPLHF

v_call: TRBV7-9
j_call: TRBJ2-7
cdr3_aa: CASSLGRGAYEQYF

v_call: TRBV12-5
j_call: TRBJ1-3
cdr3_aa: CASGITPDRTSGNTIYF